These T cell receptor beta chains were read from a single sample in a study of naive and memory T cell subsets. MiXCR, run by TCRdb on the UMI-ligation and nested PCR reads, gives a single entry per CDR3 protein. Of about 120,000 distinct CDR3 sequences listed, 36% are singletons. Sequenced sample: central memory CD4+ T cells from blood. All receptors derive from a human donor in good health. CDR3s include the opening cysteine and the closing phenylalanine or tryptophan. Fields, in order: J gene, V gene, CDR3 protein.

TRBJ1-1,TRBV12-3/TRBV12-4,CASRASGAHTEAFF
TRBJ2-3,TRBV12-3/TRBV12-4,CASRVSRTDTQYF
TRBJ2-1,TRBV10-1,CASSAGLFYNEQFF
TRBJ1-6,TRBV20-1,CSARVYSRDSYNSPLHF
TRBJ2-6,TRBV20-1,CSATFTGAGANVLTF
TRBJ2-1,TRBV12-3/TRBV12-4,CASSLVGAIEQFF
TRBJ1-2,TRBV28,CASSLSWTGSPGGYTF
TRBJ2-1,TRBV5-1,CASSLQGTSGRPSYNEQFF
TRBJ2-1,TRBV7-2,CASSLERGLAGRNEQFF
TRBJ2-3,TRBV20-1,CSAIPWKSTDTQYF
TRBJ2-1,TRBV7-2,CASSSDRPLYRAGEQFF
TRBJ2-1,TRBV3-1,CASSQVRGAGSEQFF
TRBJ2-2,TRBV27,CASAKGGRAAGELFF
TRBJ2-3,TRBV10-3,CAISEGTGNTDTQYF
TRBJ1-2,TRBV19,CASSVTGQTYGYTF
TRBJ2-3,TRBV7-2,CASSLEFAGDGTDTQYF
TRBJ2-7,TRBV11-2,CASSLGAGGLYEQYF
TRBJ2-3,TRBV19,CASSISSADTQYF
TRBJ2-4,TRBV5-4,CASSLEVAGAKNIQYF
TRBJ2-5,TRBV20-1,CSANPGQGFLETQYF
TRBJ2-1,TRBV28,CASLPAGVFSYNEQFF
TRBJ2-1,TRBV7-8,CASSFLKGHSSYNEQFF
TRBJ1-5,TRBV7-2,CASSLESGRRHF
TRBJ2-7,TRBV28,CASSLSGYPLYEQYF
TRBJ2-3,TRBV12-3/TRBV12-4,CASTRQGNGEGTQYF
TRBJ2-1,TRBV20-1,CSARDGASLTYNEQFF
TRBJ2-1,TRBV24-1,CATSDLAEAWGGEQFF
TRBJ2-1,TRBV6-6,CASSRLVRDYNEQFF
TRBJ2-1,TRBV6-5,CASRGARWEQFF
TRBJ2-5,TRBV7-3,CASSLSVIGTQYF
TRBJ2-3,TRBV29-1,CSSGGEVADTQYF
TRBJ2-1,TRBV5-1,CASSSQGNEQFF
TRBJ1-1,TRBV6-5,CASSYEGGAEAFF
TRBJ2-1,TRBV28,CASEERREQFF
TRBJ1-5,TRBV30,CAWNTGLNQPQHF
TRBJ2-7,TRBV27,CASSSYRWTSGIYEQYF
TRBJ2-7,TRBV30,CARAGTRGYEQYF
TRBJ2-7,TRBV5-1,CASSLGPEAYHEQYF
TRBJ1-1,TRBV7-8,CASSSRTGANTEAFF
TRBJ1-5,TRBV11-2,CASSLSDLYQPQHF
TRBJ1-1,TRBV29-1,CSVEPRDTEAFF